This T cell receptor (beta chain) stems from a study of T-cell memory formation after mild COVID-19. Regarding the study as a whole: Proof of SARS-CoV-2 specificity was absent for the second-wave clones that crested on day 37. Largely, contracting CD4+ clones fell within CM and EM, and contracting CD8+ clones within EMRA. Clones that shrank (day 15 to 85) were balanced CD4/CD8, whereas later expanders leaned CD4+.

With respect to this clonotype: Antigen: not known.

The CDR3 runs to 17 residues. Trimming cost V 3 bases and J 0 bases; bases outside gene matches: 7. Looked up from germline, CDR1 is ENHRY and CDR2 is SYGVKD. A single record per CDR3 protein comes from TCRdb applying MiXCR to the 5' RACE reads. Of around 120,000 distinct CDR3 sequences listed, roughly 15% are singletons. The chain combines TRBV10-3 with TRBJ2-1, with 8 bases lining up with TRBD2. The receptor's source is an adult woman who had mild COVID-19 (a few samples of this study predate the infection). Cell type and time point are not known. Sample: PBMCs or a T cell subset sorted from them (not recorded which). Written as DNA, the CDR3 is TGTGCCATCAGTGAATCGCGGGGGGCTGTCTCCTACAATGAGCAGTTCTTC. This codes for CAISESRGAVSYNEQFF.